This is a list of T cell receptor beta chains from one sample in a study of cytomegalovirus exposure and HLA in healthy donors. Some clones are missing from TCRdb's copy, which holds only in-frame ones; the method was immunoSEQ multiplex PCR. Among around 130,000 clones listed, around four fifths were seen once. The sequencing sample was made of PBMCs. The source of these receptors is a woman between 40 and 55 years old in good health and CMV-seropositive. CDR3s include the opening cysteine and the closing phenylalanine or tryptophan. D genes are given only for firm matches. Clone size appears in some rows only: once, few, many, or a class for an expanded clone.

clone_size	v_call	d_call	j_call	cdr3_aa	cdr3_nt
-	TRBV11-2	-	TRBJ1-1	CASSQQGFTEAFF	TGTGCCAGCAGCCAACAGGGATTCACTGAAGCTTTCTTT
-	TRBV20-1	-	TRBJ2-3	CSARHTDTQYF	TGCAGTGCTAGACATACAGATACGCAGTATTTT
-	TRBV15	-	TRBJ2-2	CAAKEGPNTGELFF	TGTGCCGCCAAAGAGGGCCCGAACACCGGGGAGCTGTTTTTT
-	TRBV13	TRBD2	TRBJ2-2	CASSSRIPHTGGRDTGELFF	TGTGCCAGCAGCTCTCGAATCCCACATACGGGGGGGCGGGACACCGGGGAGCTGTTTTTT
-	TRBV7-8	-	TRBJ2-2	CASSATSGSTGELFF	TGTGCCAGCAGCGCTACCAGCGGTTCCACCGGGGAGCTGTTTTTT
-	TRBV5-1	TRBD2	TRBJ2-1	CASSLLAAYNEQFF	TGCGCCAGCAGCTTACTAGCGGCCTACAATGAGCAGTTCTTC
few	TRBV28	TRBD1	TRBJ2-7	CASSPRRTGGLSYEQYF	TGTGCCAGCAGCCCTCGTCGGACAGGGGGCCTAAGTTACGAGCAGTACTTC
-	TRBV29-1	-	TRBJ2-7	CSVEGEEQGGVDEQYF	TGCAGCGTTGAGGGAGAAGAACAGGGGGGGGTTGACGAGCAGTACTTC
few	TRBV11-2	-	TRBJ1-4	CASSFLTGVNEKLFF	TGTGCCAGCAGCTTCTTGACAGGCGTTAATGAAAAACTGTTTTTT
-	TRBV5-4	TRBD1	TRBJ1-1	CASSLEEGGRRQAFF	TGTGCCAGCAGCTTGGAGGAAGGGGGCAGAAGACAAGCTTTCTTT
-	TRBV9	TRBD2	TRBJ2-1	CASSASGGAFNEQFF	TGTGCCAGCAGCGCTAGCGGGGGGGCCTTCAATGAGCAGTTCTTC
-	TRBV28	TRBD2	TRBJ2-1	CASSLLAGVHEQFF	TGTGCCAGCAGTTTACTAGCGGGAGTCCATGAGCAGTTCTTC
few	TRBV5-4	TRBD2	TRBJ2-1	CASSRGGLAGDNEQFF	TGTGCCAGCAGCCGGGGGGGACTAGCGGGGGACAATGAGCAGTTCTTC
-	TRBV7-8	-	TRBJ2-1	CASSPRLDEQFF	TGTGCCAGCAGCCCCCGGTTAGATGAGCAGTTCTTC
-	TRBV25-1	TRBD1	TRBJ2-7	CASSKGNRGRYEQYF	TGTGCCAGCAGTAAGGGAAACAGGGGGCGGTACGAGCAGTACTTC
few	TRBV19	TRBD1	TRBJ1-2	CASSIDRDRANYGYTF	TGTGCCAGTAGTATAGACAGGGACAGAGCTAACTATGGCTACACCTTC
once	TRBV6-5	TRBD2	TRBJ2-1	CASTLAGGNEQFF	TGTGCCAGCACCTTAGCGGGGGGCAATGAGCAGTTCTTC
-	TRBV5-1	-	TRBJ2-1	CASSLIQGHDEQFF	TGCGCCAGCAGCTTGATACAGGGTCATGATGAGCAGTTCTTC
once	TRBV19	-	TRBJ2-1	CASRSGTSSYNEQFF	TGTGCCAGTAGGTCTGGGACAAGCTCCTACAATGAGCAGTTCTTC
-	TRBV9	TRBD1	TRBJ2-1	CASSVDRGLGEQFF	TGTGCCAGCAGCGTTGACAGGGGGCTTGGTGAGCAGTTCTTC
-	TRBV11-1	TRBD1	TRBJ1-2	CASSPVGQGHSNYGYTF	TGTGCCAGCAGCCCCGTAGGACAGGGGCATAGCAACTATGGCTACACCTTC
once	TRBV11-2	TRBD1	TRBJ1-1	CASSRDRLNTEAFF	TGTGCCAGCAGCCGGGACAGGTTAAACACTGAAGCTTTCTTT
-	TRBV30	TRBD1	TRBJ1-2	CAWPTGVNYGYTF	TGTGCCTGGCCGACAGGGGTTAACTATGGCTACACCTTC
-	TRBV15	TRBD1	TRBJ2-1	CATSRQGQGADEQFF	TGTGCCACCAGCAGACAGGGACAGGGGGCCGATGAGCAGTTCTTC
-	TRBV28	-	TRBJ2-3	CASSLTALASSTDTQYF	TGTGCCAGCAGTTTAACCGCCCTAGCCTCATCCACAGATACGCAGTATTTT
-	TRBV5-4	-	TRBJ1-2	CASSSGTHFNYGYTF	TGTGCCAGCAGCTCCGGGACACATTTTAACTATGGCTACACCTTC
few	TRBV11-3	-	TRBJ2-1	CASSAKGVFNEQFF	TGTGCCAGCAGCGCCAAAGGGGTATTCAATGAGCAGTTCTTC
-	TRBV29-1	-	TRBJ2-5	CSVVGRGETQYF	TGCAGCGTTGTCGGGAGAGGGGAGACCCAGTACTTC
-	TRBV2	TRBD2	TRBJ2-7	CASIFEAGGGSYEQYF	TGTGCCAGCATTTTTGAAGCGGGGGGCGGCTCCTACGAGCAGTACTTC
few	TRBV9	-	TRBJ2-7	CASSVAPADSYEQYF	TGTGCCAGCAGCGTAGCTCCAGCGGACTCCTACGAGCAGTACTTC
-	TRBV4-2	-	TRBJ2-7	CASSQEGGLTYEQYF	TGTGCCAGCAGCCAAGAGGGGGGACTGACCTACGAGCAGTACTTC
-	TRBV12-5	-	TRBJ2-1	CASGLVDKGGRGRTYNEQFF	TGTGCTAGTGGTTTGGTTGACAAGGGGGGGCGGGGACGGACCTACAATGAGCAGTTCTTC
-	TRBV27	-	TRBJ1-5	CASSLSFGSNQPQHF	TGTGCCAGCAGTTTATCGTTCGGTAGCAATCAGCCCCAGCATTTT
-	TRBV2	TRBD1	TRBJ1-2	CASTGTGGPIYGYTF	TGTGCCAGCACCGGGACAGGGGGCCCAATCTATGGCTACACCTTC
-	TRBV9	-	TRBJ1-5	CASSVGKGAQPQHF	TGTGCCAGCAGCGTAGGAAAAGGGGCGCAGCCCCAGCATTTT
-	TRBV5-1	-	TRBJ2-2	CASSFVSSDTGELFF	TGCGCCAGCAGCTTTGTTAGCTCGGACACCGGGGAGCTGTTTTTT
once	TRBV5-1	TRBD1	TRBJ1-2	CASSAGQEAYGYTF	TGCGCCAGCAGCGCCGGACAGGAGGCCTATGGCTACACCTTC